A selection of T cell receptor beta chains follows, all from one sample in a study of blood T cell repertoires in COVID-19. Some clones are missing from TCRdb's copy, which holds only in-frame ones; the method was immunoSEQ multiplex PCR. Of about 150,000 clones in the sample, approximately 90% were seen once. Input material: PBMCs or T cells enriched from blood (not recorded which). These receptors came from a man aged 50 to 59 who had recovered from COVID-19. Both conserved end residues are part of each CDR3. A D gene is named only where the DNA matches it firmly. A row's size may be missing; if present it is once, few, many or a size class.

cdr3_nt: TGCGCCAGCAGCCTGGGGACAGGGAATCAGCCCCAGCATTTT
cdr3_aa: CASSLGTGNQPQHF
cdr3_length: 14
d_call: TRBD1
clone_size: .
j_call: TRBJ1-5
v_call: TRBV4-3

cdr3_nt: TGCAGCGTGTCGGACACAAACACTGAAGCTTTCTTT
cdr3_aa: CSVSDTNTEAFF
cdr3_length: 12
d_call: .
clone_size: .
j_call: TRBJ1-1
v_call: TRBV29-1

cdr3_nt: TGTGCCAGCAGCCAAGGGGTGGGGCCTAGCGGGGGGAAACTAGCCAAAAACATTCAGTACTTC
cdr3_aa: CASSQGVGPSGGKLAKNIQYF
cdr3_length: 21
d_call: TRBD2
clone_size: .
j_call: TRBJ2-4
v_call: TRBV3-1/TRBV3-2

cdr3_nt: TGCGCCAGCAGGGTAGCGGGGTTAACCGGGGAGCTGTTTTTT
cdr3_aa: CASRVAGLTGELFF
cdr3_length: 14
d_call: TRBD2
clone_size: .
j_call: TRBJ2-2
v_call: TRBV5-1

cdr3_nt: TGTGCCAGCAGTTACTGGGGACAGGGTAATCAGCCCCAGCATTTT
cdr3_aa: CASSYWGQGNQPQHF
cdr3_length: 15
d_call: TRBD1
clone_size: .
j_call: TRBJ1-5
v_call: TRBV6-6

cdr3_nt: TGTGCCAGCAGTTACTCGGGAAGCGGTTTCACCTTC
cdr3_aa: CASSYSGSGFTF
cdr3_length: 12
d_call: .
clone_size: .
j_call: TRBJ1-2
v_call: TRBV6-5

cdr3_nt: TGCGCCAGCAACTCGGAGCCTAATTCACCCCTCCACTTT
cdr3_aa: CASNSEPNSPLHF
cdr3_length: 13
d_call: .
clone_size: few
j_call: TRBJ1-6
v_call: TRBV5-1

cdr3_nt: TGTGCCAGCAGTTACTCCCCAGGGGAAGGAAATCAGCCCCAGCATTTT
cdr3_aa: CASSYSPGEGNQPQHF
cdr3_length: 16
d_call: .
clone_size: .
j_call: TRBJ1-5
v_call: TRBV6-2/TRBV6-3

cdr3_nt: TGTGCCAGCAGCTTGGGGGGGGGCCGATCGAACTATGGCTACACCTTC
cdr3_aa: CASSLGGGRSNYGYTF
cdr3_length: 16
d_call: .
clone_size: .
j_call: TRBJ1-2
v_call: TRBV5-4

cdr3_nt: TGCGCCAGCAGCCAACAACAGGAAGGGGAGACCCAGTACTTC
cdr3_aa: CASSQQQEGETQYF
cdr3_length: 14
d_call: .
clone_size: .
j_call: TRBJ2-5
v_call: TRBV4-1

cdr3_nt: TGTGCCACCAGTGATTTGAGAGCGGAAACAGATACGCAGTATTTT
cdr3_aa: CATSDLRAETDTQYF
cdr3_length: 15
d_call: .
clone_size: .
j_call: TRBJ2-3
v_call: TRBV24-1

cdr3_nt: TGTGCCAGCAGCTCTAGCGGGCCGTACAATGAGCAGTTCTTC
cdr3_aa: CASSSSGPYNEQFF
cdr3_length: 14
d_call: TRBD2
clone_size: .
j_call: TRBJ2-1
v_call: TRBV11-2

cdr3_nt: TGTGCCAGCAGCTACCAGGGACAGGGGGTCTCGGCCGGGGAGCTGTTTTTT
cdr3_aa: CASSYQGQGVSAGELFF
cdr3_length: 17
d_call: TRBD1
clone_size: .
j_call: TRBJ2-2
v_call: TRBV28

cdr3_nt: TGTGCCAGTAGTAGGGACAGGGCTAGCAATCAGCCCCAGCATTTT
cdr3_aa: CASSRDRASNQPQHF
cdr3_length: 15
d_call: TRBD1
clone_size: .
j_call: TRBJ1-5
v_call: TRBV19

cdr3_nt: TGTGCCAGCAGTCCCATGTACGGGTATGAGCAGTTCTTC
cdr3_aa: CASSPMYGYEQFF
cdr3_length: 13
d_call: .
clone_size: .
j_call: TRBJ2-1
v_call: TRBV28

cdr3_nt: TGTGCCAGCAGGGTACTAGCGGGAGGGCCGTACGAGCAGTACTTC
cdr3_aa: CASRVLAGGPYEQYF
cdr3_length: 15
d_call: TRBD2
clone_size: .
j_call: TRBJ2-7
v_call: TRBV11-2

cdr3_nt: TGTGCCTGGAGTGAAGTAGGAGGTCAGCCCCAGCATTTT
cdr3_aa: CAWSEVGGQPQHF
cdr3_length: 13
d_call: .
clone_size: .
j_call: TRBJ1-5
v_call: TRBV30

cdr3_nt: TGTGCCAGCAGCTCCCGGGGGGGAGGGCGAACCGGGGAGCTGTTTTTT
cdr3_aa: CASSSRGGGRTGELFF
cdr3_length: 16
d_call: TRBD2
clone_size: .
j_call: TRBJ2-2
v_call: TRBV5-4

cdr3_nt: TGTGCCAGCTCACCAGAAGTCTTGGCTAGCGGAGTCAATGAGCAGTTCTTC
cdr3_aa: CASSPEVLASGVNEQFF
cdr3_length: 17
d_call: TRBD2
clone_size: .
j_call: TRBJ2-1
v_call: TRBV18

cdr3_nt: TGCGCCAGCAGCGTAACAGGGGGCCACACTGAAGCTTTCTTT
cdr3_aa: CASSVTGGHTEAFF
cdr3_length: 14
d_call: TRBD1
clone_size: .
j_call: TRBJ1-1
v_call: TRBV5-1

cdr3_nt: TGTGCCAGCAGTTGGGGGGTCTCAACTAATGAAAAACTGTTTTTT
cdr3_aa: CASSWGVSTNEKLFF
cdr3_length: 15
d_call: .
clone_size: once
j_call: TRBJ1-4
v_call: TRBV27

cdr3_nt: TGTGCCAGCAGCTTAGTGGCGGGGGGCGGAAATTCACCCCTCCACTTT
cdr3_aa: CASSLVAGGGNSPLHF
cdr3_length: 16
d_call: .
clone_size: .
j_call: TRBJ1-6
v_call: TRBV7-2

cdr3_nt: TGTGCCAGCAGCCAAGATTGGACAGGCGGGGGCTACACCTTC
cdr3_aa: CASSQDWTGGGYTF
cdr3_length: 14
d_call: TRBD1
clone_size: .
j_call: TRBJ1-2
v_call: TRBV3-1/TRBV3-2

cdr3_nt: TGTGCCAGCAGCCTTAGCGGTTCCTACAATGAGCAGTTCTTC
cdr3_aa: CASSLSGSYNEQFF
cdr3_length: 14
d_call: .
clone_size: few
j_call: TRBJ2-1
v_call: TRBV2

cdr3_nt: TGTGCCAGCAGCCAGGGTTTTAAGGACCGGACAGAAAAACTGTTTTTT
cdr3_aa: CASSQGFKDRTEKLFF
cdr3_length: 16
d_call: .
clone_size: .
j_call: TRBJ1-4
v_call: TRBV14

cdr3_nt: TGTGCCAGCAGTTATGAGAGCTCTGGGGCCAACGTCCTGACTTTC
cdr3_aa: CASSYESSGANVLTF
cdr3_length: 15
d_call: .
clone_size: .
j_call: TRBJ2-6
v_call: TRBV6-5

cdr3_nt: TGTGCCAGCAGCCCCGTGGGCGGGAGGTTCCATGAGCAGTTCTTC
cdr3_aa: CASSPVGGRFHEQFF
cdr3_length: 15
d_call: TRBD2
clone_size: .
j_call: TRBJ2-1
v_call: TRBV2

cdr3_nt: TGTGCCAGCAGCCACGACGGGAATCAGCCCCAGCATTTT
cdr3_aa: CASSHDGNQPQHF
cdr3_length: 13
d_call: .
clone_size: .
j_call: TRBJ1-5
v_call: TRBV11-3

cdr3_nt: TGCGCCAGCAGCTTGGCTGGGGCGAACACTGAAGCTTTCTTT
cdr3_aa: CASSLAGANTEAFF
cdr3_length: 14
d_call: .
clone_size: .
j_call: TRBJ1-1
v_call: TRBV5-1

cdr3_nt: TGTGCCAGCAGCACCTCCATGGCTGGCTACACCTTC
cdr3_aa: CASSTSMAGYTF
cdr3_length: 12
d_call: .
clone_size: .
j_call: TRBJ1-2
v_call: TRBV9

cdr3_nt: TGTGCCAGCTCGAACAGGTCTAACTATGGCTACACCTTC
cdr3_aa: CASSNRSNYGYTF
cdr3_length: 13
d_call: .
clone_size: once
j_call: TRBJ1-2
v_call: TRBV18

cdr3_nt: TGTGCCAGCAGCTTGGCCGCTACTCGGGATCAGTACTTC
cdr3_aa: CASSLAATRDQYF
cdr3_length: 13
d_call: .
clone_size: .
j_call: TRBJ2-4
v_call: TRBV5-4

cdr3_nt: TGTGCCAGCAGTCCGACGGAGCCCACCATTCAGTACTTC
cdr3_aa: CASSPTEPTIQYF
cdr3_length: 13
d_call: .
clone_size: .
j_call: TRBJ2-4
v_call: TRBV7-9

cdr3_nt: TGTGCCAGCAGTTACGGCCGGGACAGGCTTTATGGCTACACCTTC
cdr3_aa: CASSYGRDRLYGYTF
cdr3_length: 15
d_call: TRBD1
clone_size: .
j_call: TRBJ1-2
v_call: TRBV6-6

cdr3_nt: TGTGCCAGTAGTATGCCTCCGACAGAATCCTATGGCTACACCTTC
cdr3_aa: CASSMPPTESYGYTF
cdr3_length: 15
d_call: .
clone_size: .
j_call: TRBJ1-2
v_call: TRBV19

cdr3_nt: TGTGCCAGCAGCCAAGAGAGGCGGCGGAACACTGAAGCTTTCTTT
cdr3_aa: CASSQERRRNTEAFF
cdr3_length: 15
d_call: .
clone_size: .
j_call: TRBJ1-1
v_call: TRBV4-2

cdr3_nt: TGTGCCAGCAGCCCCCACGGGATAGGGAGAAACACCGGGGAGCTGTTTTTT
cdr3_aa: CASSPHGIGRNTGELFF
cdr3_length: 17
d_call: .
clone_size: .
j_call: TRBJ2-2
v_call: TRBV28

cdr3_nt: TGTGCCAGTAGCCCTCGGGGTAGTTACTCACCCCTCCACTTT
cdr3_aa: CASSPRGSYSPLHF
cdr3_length: 14
d_call: .
clone_size: .
j_call: TRBJ1-6
v_call: TRBV19

cdr3_nt: TGCGCCAGCAGCTTAAGGGGAGATACGCAGTATTTT
cdr3_aa: CASSLRGDTQYF
cdr3_length: 12
d_call: .
clone_size: few
j_call: TRBJ2-3
v_call: TRBV5-1

cdr3_nt: TGTGCCAGCAGCTTAGGCCGCTACGAGCAGTACTTC
cdr3_aa: CASSLGRYEQYF
cdr3_length: 12
d_call: .
clone_size: .
j_call: TRBJ2-7
v_call: TRBV13

cdr3_nt: TGTGCCAGTAGTACGTCGACAGGGGCTAACTATGGCTACACCTTC
cdr3_aa: CASSTSTGANYGYTF
cdr3_length: 15
d_call: TRBD1
clone_size: .
j_call: TRBJ1-2
v_call: TRBV19

cdr3_nt: TGTGCCAGCAGGAAAACTTATCCGGACAGCCAACCCCTCCACTTT
cdr3_aa: CASRKTYPDSQPLHF
cdr3_length: 15
d_call: .
clone_size: few
j_call: TRBJ1-6
v_call: TRBV25-1